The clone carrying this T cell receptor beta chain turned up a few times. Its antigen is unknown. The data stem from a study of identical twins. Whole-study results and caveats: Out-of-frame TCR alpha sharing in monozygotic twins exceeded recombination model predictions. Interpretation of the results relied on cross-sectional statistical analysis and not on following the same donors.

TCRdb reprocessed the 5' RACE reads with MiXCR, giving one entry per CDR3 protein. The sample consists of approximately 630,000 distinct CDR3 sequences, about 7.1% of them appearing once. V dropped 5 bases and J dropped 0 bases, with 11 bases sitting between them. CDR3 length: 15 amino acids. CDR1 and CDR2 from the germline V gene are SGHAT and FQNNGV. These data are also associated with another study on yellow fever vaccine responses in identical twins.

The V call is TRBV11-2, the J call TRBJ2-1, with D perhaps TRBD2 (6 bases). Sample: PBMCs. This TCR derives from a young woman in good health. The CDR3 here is CASSPEGSSYNEQFF. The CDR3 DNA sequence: TGTGCCAGCAGCCCGGAGGGTAGCTCCTACAATGAGCAGTTCTTC.